This TCR beta chain originates from a study of T-cell reconstitution after alpha-beta-depleted transplantation in children. After removal of 3 bases from V and 4 bases from J, the junction contained 4 bases not matched to a gene. Germline loops: CDR1 LGHDT, CDR2 YNNKEL (reference sequence). The CDR3 has 16 residues. This clonotype came up a few times. Its antigen is not identified. It was with unique molecular identifiers that the TCRbeta library was prepared. One entry per CDR3 protein, called by TCRdb with MiXCR from the PCR reads. Seen here are a few hundred thousand distinct CDR3 sequences, 10% to 15% observed once, and the top ten hold 2.2%. Study observations and caveats: Reportedly, only several hundred clones from non-depleted graft cells drove alpha-beta T-cell counts at about two months. It was newly produced T cells that mostly accounted for T-cell counts and diversity one year after transplant.

Sequences were derived from PBMCs, mostly from graft donor cells, sampled 360 days after TCRalphabeta/CD19-depleted stem cell transplant. This receptor was taken from a male patient aged 5 to 17 who had a stem cell transplant for acute myeloid leukemia, so the T cells may come from the graft donor. The chain couples TRBV3-1 to TRBJ2-2, with TRBD2 matching over 11 bases. This CDR3 is CASSQIAGGPTGELFF. The CDR3 DNA follows: TGTGCCAGCAGCCAGATAGCGGGAGGGCCCACCGGGGAGCTGTTTTTT.